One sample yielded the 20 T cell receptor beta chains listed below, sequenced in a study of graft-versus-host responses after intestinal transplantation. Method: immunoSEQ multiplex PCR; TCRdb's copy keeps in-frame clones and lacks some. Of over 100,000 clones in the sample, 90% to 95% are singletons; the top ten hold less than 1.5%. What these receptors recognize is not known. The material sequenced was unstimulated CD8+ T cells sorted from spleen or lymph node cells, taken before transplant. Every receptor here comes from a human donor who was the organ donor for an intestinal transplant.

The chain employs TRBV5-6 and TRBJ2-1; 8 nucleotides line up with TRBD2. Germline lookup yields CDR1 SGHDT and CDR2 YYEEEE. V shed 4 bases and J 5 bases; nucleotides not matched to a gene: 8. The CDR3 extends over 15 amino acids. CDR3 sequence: CASSQTGTRNNEQFF. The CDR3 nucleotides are TGTGCCAGCAGCCAAACCGGGACTAGAAACAATGAGCAGTTCTTC.

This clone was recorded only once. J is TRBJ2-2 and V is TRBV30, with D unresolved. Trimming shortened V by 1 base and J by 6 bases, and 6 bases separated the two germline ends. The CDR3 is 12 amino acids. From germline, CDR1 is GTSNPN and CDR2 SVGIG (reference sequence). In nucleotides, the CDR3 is TGTGCCTGGAGTGGCATACCCGGGGAGCTGTTTTTT. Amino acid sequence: CAWSGIPGELFF.

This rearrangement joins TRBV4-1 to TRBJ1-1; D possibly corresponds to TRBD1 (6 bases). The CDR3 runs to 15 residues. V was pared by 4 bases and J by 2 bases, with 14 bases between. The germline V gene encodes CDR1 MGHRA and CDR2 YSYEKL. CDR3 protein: CASSPMSGTNTEAFF. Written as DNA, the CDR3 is TGCGCCAGCAGCCCGATGTCAGGGACAAACACTGAAGCTTTCTTT.

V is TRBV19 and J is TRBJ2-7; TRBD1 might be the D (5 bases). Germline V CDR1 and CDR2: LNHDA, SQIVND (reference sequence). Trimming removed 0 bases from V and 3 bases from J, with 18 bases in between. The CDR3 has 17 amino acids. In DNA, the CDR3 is TGTGCCAGTAGTATAGATCTGTGGGCAGGGCTTCGCTACGAGCAGTACTTC. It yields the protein CASSIDLWAGLRYEQYF.

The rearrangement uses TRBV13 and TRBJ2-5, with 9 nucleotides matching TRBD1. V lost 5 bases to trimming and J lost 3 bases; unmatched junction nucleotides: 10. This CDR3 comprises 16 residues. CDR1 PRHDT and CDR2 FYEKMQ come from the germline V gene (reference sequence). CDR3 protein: CASSDRSTGGKETQYF. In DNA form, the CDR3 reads TGTGCCAGCAGCGACCGGTCGACAGGGGGGAAAGAGACCCAGTACTTC. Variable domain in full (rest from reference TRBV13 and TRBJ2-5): AAGVIQSPRHLIKEKRETATLKCYPIPRHDTVYWYQQGPGQDPQFLISFYEKMQSDKGSIPDRFSAQQFSDYHSELNMSSLELGDSALYFCASSDRSTGGKETQYFGPGTRLLVL.

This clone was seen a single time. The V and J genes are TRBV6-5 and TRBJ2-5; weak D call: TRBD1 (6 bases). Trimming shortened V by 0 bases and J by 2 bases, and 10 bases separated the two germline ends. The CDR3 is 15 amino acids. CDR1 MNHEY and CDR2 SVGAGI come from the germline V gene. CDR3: CASSYSGTPQETQYF. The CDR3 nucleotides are TGTGCCAGCAGTTACTCAGGGACACCGCAAGAGACCCAGTACTTC.

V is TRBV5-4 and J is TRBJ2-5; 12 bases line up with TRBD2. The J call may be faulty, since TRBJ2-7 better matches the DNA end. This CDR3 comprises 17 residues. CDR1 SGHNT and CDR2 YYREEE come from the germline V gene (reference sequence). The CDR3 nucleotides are TGTGCCAGCAGCTGGGGGGTCCTAGCGGGAGGGAGCGACGAGCAGTACTTC. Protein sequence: CASSWGVLAGGSDEQYF.

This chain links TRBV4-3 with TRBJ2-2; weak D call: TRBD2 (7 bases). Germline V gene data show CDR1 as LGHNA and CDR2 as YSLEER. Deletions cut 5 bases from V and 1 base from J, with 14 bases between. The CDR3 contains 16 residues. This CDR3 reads CASSDGGGWNTGELFF. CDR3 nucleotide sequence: TGCGCCAGCAGCGATGGGGGGGGCTGGAACACCGGGGAGCTGTTTTTT.

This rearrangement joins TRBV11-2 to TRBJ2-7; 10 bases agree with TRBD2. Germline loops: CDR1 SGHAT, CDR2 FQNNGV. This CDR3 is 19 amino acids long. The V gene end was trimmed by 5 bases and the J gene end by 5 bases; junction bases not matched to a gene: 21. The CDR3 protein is CASSLIRFRTSGIGNEQYF. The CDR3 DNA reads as TGTGCCAGCAGCCTAATCCGATTCCGCACTAGCGGGATAGGCAACGAGCAGTACTTC.

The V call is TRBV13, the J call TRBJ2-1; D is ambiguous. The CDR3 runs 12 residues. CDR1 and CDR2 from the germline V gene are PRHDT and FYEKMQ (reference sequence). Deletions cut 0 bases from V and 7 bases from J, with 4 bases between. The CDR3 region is CASSLGANEQFF. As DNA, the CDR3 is TGTGCCAGCAGCTTAGGAGCGAATGAGCAGTTCTTC.

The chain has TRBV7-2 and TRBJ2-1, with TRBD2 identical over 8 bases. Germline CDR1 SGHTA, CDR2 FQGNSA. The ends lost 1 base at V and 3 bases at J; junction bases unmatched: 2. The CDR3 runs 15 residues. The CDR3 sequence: CASSLDAGGYNEQFF. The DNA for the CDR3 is TGTGCCAGCAGCTTAGATGCGGGAGGCTACAATGAGCAGTTCTTC.

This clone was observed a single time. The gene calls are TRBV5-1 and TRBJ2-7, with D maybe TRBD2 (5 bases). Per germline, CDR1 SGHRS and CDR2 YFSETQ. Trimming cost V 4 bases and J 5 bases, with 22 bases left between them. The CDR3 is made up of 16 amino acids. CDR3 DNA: TGCGCCAGCAGCCCCCGAGGGAGTCGAAGCGGCCACGAGCAGTACTTC. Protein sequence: CASSPRGSRSGHEQYF.

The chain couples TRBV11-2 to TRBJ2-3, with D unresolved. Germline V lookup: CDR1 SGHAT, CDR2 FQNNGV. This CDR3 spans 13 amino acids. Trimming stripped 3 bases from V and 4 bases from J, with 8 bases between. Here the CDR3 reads CASSLGGADTQYF. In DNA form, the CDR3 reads TGTGCCAGCAGCTTGGGTGGGGCAGATACGCAGTATTTT.

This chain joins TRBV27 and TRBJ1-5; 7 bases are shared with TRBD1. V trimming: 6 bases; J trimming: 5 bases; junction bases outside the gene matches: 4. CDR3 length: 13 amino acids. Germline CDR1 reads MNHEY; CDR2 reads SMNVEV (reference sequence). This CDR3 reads CASSLGTDQPQHF. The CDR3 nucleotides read TGTGCCAGCAGCTTGGGGACAGATCAGCCCCAGCATTTT.

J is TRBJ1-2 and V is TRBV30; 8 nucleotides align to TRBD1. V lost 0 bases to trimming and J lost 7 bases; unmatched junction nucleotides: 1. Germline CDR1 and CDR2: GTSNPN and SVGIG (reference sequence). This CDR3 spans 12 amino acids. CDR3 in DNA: TGTGCCTGGAGTGTCACAGGGGGTGGCTACACCTTC. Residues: CAWSVTGGGYTF.

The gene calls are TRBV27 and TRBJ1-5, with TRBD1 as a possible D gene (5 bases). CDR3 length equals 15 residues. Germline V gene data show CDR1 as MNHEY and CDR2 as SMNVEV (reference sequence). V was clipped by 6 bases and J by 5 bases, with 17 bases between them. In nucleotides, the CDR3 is TGTGCCAGCAGAAATAATGGGGGGTCTCATCAGCCCCAGCATTTT. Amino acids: CASRNNGGSHQPQHF.

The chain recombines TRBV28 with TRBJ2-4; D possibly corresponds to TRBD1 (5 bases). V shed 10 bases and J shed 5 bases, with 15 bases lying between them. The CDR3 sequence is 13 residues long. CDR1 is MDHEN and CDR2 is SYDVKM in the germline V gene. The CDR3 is CATVGHLENIQYF. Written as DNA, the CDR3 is TGTGCCACCGTTGGACACCTAGAAAACATTCAGTACTTC.

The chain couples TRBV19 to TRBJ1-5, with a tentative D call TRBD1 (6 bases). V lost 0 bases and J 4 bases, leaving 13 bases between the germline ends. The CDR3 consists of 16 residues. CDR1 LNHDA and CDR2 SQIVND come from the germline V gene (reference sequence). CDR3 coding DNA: TGTGCCAGTAGTATAGATCTAGGACAGCGGAATCAGCCCCAGCATTTT. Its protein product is CASSIDLGQRNQPQHF.

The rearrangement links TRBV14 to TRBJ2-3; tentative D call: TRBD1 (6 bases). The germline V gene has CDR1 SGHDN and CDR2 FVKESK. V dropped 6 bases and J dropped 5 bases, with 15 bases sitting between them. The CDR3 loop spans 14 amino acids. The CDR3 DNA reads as TGTGCCAGCAGGGCCGTGGGGGCTGTAGATACGCAGTATTTT. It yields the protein CASRAVGAVDTQYF. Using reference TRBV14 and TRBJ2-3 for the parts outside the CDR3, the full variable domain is EAGVTQFPSHSVIEKGQTVTLRCDPISGHDNLYWYRRVMGKEIKFLLHFVKESKQDESGMPNNRFLAERTGGTYSTLKVQPAELEDSGVYFCASRAVGAVDTQYFGPGTRLTVL.

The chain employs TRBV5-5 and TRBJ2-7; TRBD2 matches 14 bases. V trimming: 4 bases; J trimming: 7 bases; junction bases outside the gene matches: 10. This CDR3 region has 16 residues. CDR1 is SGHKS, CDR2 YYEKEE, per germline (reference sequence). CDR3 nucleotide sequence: TGTGCCAGCAGCATCCGACTAGCGGGAGGGTACGTGGAGCAGTACTTC. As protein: CASSIRLAGGYVEQYF.